This is a list of T cell receptor beta chains from one sample in a study of cytomegalovirus exposure and HLA in healthy donors. Sequencing was performed with immunoSEQ multiplex PCR; in TCRdb, only in-frame clones are kept and a portion is missing. Of some 140,000 clones listed, roughly 77% were seen once; the top ten hold 7.7%. Material for sequencing was PBMCs. The receptors come from a man between 25 and 39 years old in good health and CMV-seropositive. Both conserved end residues are part of each CDR3. A D gene is named only where the DNA matches it firmly. A clone size is listed for some rows: how often the clone was seen (once, few, many), or a class if it is expanded.

v_call: TRBV2; j_call: TRBJ1-2; clone_size: -; d_call: TRBD1; cdr3_nt: TGTGCCAGCGGACTCGGGACAGACTATGGCTACACCTTC; cdr3_aa: CASGLGTDYGYTF
v_call: TRBV7-6; j_call: TRBJ1-5; clone_size: -; d_call: TRBD1; cdr3_nt: TGTGCCAGCAGCGCCCGGGACAGGGGTCAGCCCCAGCATTTT; cdr3_aa: CASSARDRGQPQHF
v_call: TRBV30; j_call: TRBJ1-3; clone_size: -; d_call: TRBD1; cdr3_nt: TGTGCCTGGAGTTTACAGGGGAACACCATATATTTT; cdr3_aa: CAWSLQGNTIYF
v_call: TRBV6-5; j_call: TRBJ1-4; clone_size: -; d_call: -; cdr3_nt: TGTGCCAGCAGTTACTCGCCAGGGGTGATGAATAAACTGTTTTTT; cdr3_aa: CASSYSPGVMNKLFF
v_call: TRBV27; j_call: TRBJ2-5; clone_size: -; d_call: -; cdr3_nt: TGTGCCAGCAGTTTAATCCAGGGAGGAGAGACCCAGTACTTC; cdr3_aa: CASSLIQGGETQYF
v_call: TRBV28; j_call: TRBJ2-7; clone_size: once; d_call: TRBD1; cdr3_nt: TGTGCCAGCAGTTTAGGGGACAGGGAGGTTGGCGAGCAGTACTTC; cdr3_aa: CASSLGDREVGEQYF
v_call: TRBV28; j_call: TRBJ2-3; clone_size: -; d_call: TRBD2; cdr3_nt: TGTGCCAGCAGTCCTTCTAGCGGCGTGGCAGATACGCAGTATTTT; cdr3_aa: CASSPSSGVADTQYF
v_call: TRBV28; j_call: TRBJ1-1; clone_size: -; d_call: -; cdr3_nt: TGTGCCAGCAGTTCCGGGGGGGAGGGGAACACTGAAGCTTTCTTT; cdr3_aa: CASSSGGEGNTEAFF
v_call: TRBV7-9; j_call: TRBJ2-3; clone_size: -; d_call: -; cdr3_nt: TGTGCCAGCAGCCACTCCGGGTCCTTCACAGATACGCAGTATTTT; cdr3_aa: CASSHSGSFTDTQYF
v_call: TRBV6-4; j_call: TRBJ2-3; clone_size: few; d_call: -; cdr3_nt: TGTGCCAGCAGTGTAGAGTGGAGGGACACGCAGTATTTT; cdr3_aa: CASSVEWRDTQYF
v_call: TRBV11-3; j_call: TRBJ1-6; clone_size: -; d_call: -; cdr3_nt: TGTGCCAGCAGCCACTCGGGGAGAGGTTCACCCCTCCACTTT; cdr3_aa: CASSHSGRGSPLHF
v_call: TRBV27; j_call: TRBJ1-6; clone_size: few; d_call: TRBD1; cdr3_nt: TGTGCCAGCAGTCATTTCCAGCGACAGGGATACTCACCCCTCCACTTT; cdr3_aa: CASSHFQRQGYSPLHF
v_call: TRBV5-5; j_call: TRBJ2-7; clone_size: -; d_call: TRBD1; cdr3_nt: TGTGCCAGCAGCTCCACGGGACAGGTTCAAGCCGAGCAGTACTTC; cdr3_aa: CASSSTGQVQAEQYF
v_call: TRBV2; j_call: TRBJ1-1; clone_size: -; d_call: -; cdr3_nt: TGTGCCAGCAAATTCGGCGGTAACACTGAAGCTTTCTTT; cdr3_aa: CASKFGGNTEAFF
v_call: TRBV5-1; j_call: TRBJ2-1; clone_size: -; d_call: TRBD2; cdr3_nt: TGCGCCAGCAGCTTGGAGCTAGCGGGAGAGGGTGAGCAGTTCTTC; cdr3_aa: CASSLELAGEGEQFF
v_call: TRBV11-1; j_call: TRBJ1-1; clone_size: few; d_call: -; cdr3_nt: TGTGCCAGCAGCATAGGTAGACAGAACACTGAAGCTTTCTTT; cdr3_aa: CASSIGRQNTEAFF
v_call: TRBV6-6; j_call: TRBJ1-1; clone_size: -; d_call: -; cdr3_nt: TGTGCCAGCAGTCTACAGGGAATAGACACTGAAGCTTTCTTT; cdr3_aa: CASSLQGIDTEAFF
v_call: TRBV6-6; j_call: TRBJ2-1; clone_size: -; d_call: TRBD1; cdr3_nt: TGTGCCAGCAGTTACTCGGGGACAGGTTACAATGAGCAGTTCTTC; cdr3_aa: CASSYSGTGYNEQFF
v_call: TRBV6-4; j_call: TRBJ1-3; clone_size: -; d_call: -; cdr3_nt: TGTGCCAGCAGTGGACAGGCCTATCCCTCTGGAAACACCATATATTTT; cdr3_aa: CASSGQAYPSGNTIYF
v_call: TRBV28; j_call: TRBJ1-1; clone_size: -; d_call: TRBD1; cdr3_nt: TGTGCCAGCAGTTCTACAGGGGAGGAGAAAGCTTTCTTT; cdr3_aa: CASSSTGEEKAFF
v_call: TRBV29-1; j_call: TRBJ2-1; clone_size: -; d_call: TRBD2; cdr3_nt: TGCAGCGTTGAGGGTCAGGGACTAGCGGGAGGGGAGCAGTTCTTC; cdr3_aa: CSVEGQGLAGGEQFF
v_call: TRBV30; j_call: TRBJ2-1; clone_size: few; d_call: TRBD2; cdr3_nt: TGTGCCTGGAGTCGGTCGATAGCGGGGGGTAAGTACAATGAGCAGTTCTTC; cdr3_aa: CAWSRSIAGGKYNEQFF
v_call: TRBV10-3; j_call: TRBJ2-1; clone_size: -; d_call: TRBD1; cdr3_nt: TGTGCCGCATGGACAGGAAACAATGAGCAGTTCTTC; cdr3_aa: CAAWTGNNEQFF
v_call: TRBV4-2; j_call: TRBJ1-1; clone_size: -; d_call: -; cdr3_nt: TGTGCCAGCAGCCATCCTGGGGGGGAGTCTGAAGCTTTCTTT; cdr3_aa: CASSHPGGESEAFF
v_call: TRBV7-6; j_call: TRBJ2-3; clone_size: -; d_call: TRBD2; cdr3_nt: TGTGCCAGCGCGGGTAGCGGGGGCAGGGATACGCAGTATTTT; cdr3_aa: CASAGSGGRDTQYF
v_call: TRBV6-5; j_call: TRBJ2-7; clone_size: -; d_call: -; cdr3_nt: TGTGCCAGCAGCTCCGAGCAGGTCCGCACCTACGAGCAGTACTTC; cdr3_aa: CASSSEQVRTYEQYF
v_call: TRBV11-2; j_call: TRBJ1-2; clone_size: -; d_call: TRBD1; cdr3_nt: TGTGCCAGCAGCGTTCCGGGACAGGGGATTGGCTACACCTTC; cdr3_aa: CASSVPGQGIGYTF
v_call: TRBV7-9; j_call: TRBJ2-7; clone_size: -; d_call: TRBD2; cdr3_nt: TGTGCCAGCAGCTTTGGCGGGGGTCTCACCTACGAGCAGTACTTC; cdr3_aa: CASSFGGGLTYEQYF
v_call: TRBV28; j_call: TRBJ1-4; clone_size: -; d_call: TRBD1; cdr3_nt: TGTGCCAGCAGTTCCCCGGGACAGGGGGGCGAAAAACTGTTTTTT; cdr3_aa: CASSSPGQGGEKLFF
v_call: TRBV14; j_call: TRBJ2-5; clone_size: -; d_call: TRBD2; cdr3_nt: TGTGCCAGCAGCCAAGTCGCGCTAGCGGGGGGTTTGCAAGAGACCCAGTACTTC; cdr3_aa: CASSQVALAGGLQETQYF
v_call: TRBV19; j_call: TRBJ1-5; clone_size: few; d_call: -; cdr3_nt: TGTGCCAGTAGTCGGGGGACCCAGCCCCAGCATTTT; cdr3_aa: CASSRGTQPQHF
v_call: TRBV9; j_call: TRBJ2-3; clone_size: -; d_call: -; cdr3_nt: TGTGCCAGCAGCCCCCGAGCGGGCGGTAACACAGATACGCAGTATTTT; cdr3_aa: CASSPRAGGNTDTQYF
v_call: TRBV10-2; j_call: TRBJ2-1; clone_size: -; d_call: TRBD2; cdr3_nt: TGCGCCAGCAGTGTTGGCGGGAGAGTATACAATGAGCAGTTCTTC; cdr3_aa: CASSVGGRVYNEQFF
v_call: TRBV6-6; j_call: TRBJ2-3; clone_size: -; d_call: -; cdr3_nt: TGTGCCAGCAGTCCCCCGGGATCCAACACAGATACGCAGTATTTT; cdr3_aa: CASSPPGSNTDTQYF
v_call: TRBV28; j_call: TRBJ1-1; clone_size: -; d_call: -; cdr3_nt: TGTGCCAGCAGTTCCCCGGTCGAGAACACTGAAGCTTTCTTT; cdr3_aa: CASSSPVENTEAFF
v_call: TRBV27; j_call: TRBJ1-3; clone_size: few; d_call: TRBD1; cdr3_nt: TGTGCCAGCACTACAATAGGGGGCGATACCATATATTTT; cdr3_aa: CASTTIGGDTIYF
v_call: TRBV6-6; j_call: TRBJ1-5; clone_size: -; d_call: -; cdr3_nt: TGTGCCAGCAGTTACCTAGATCAAGATCAGCCCCAGCATTTT; cdr3_aa: CASSYLDQDQPQHF
v_call: TRBV5-1; j_call: TRBJ1-2; clone_size: -; d_call: -; cdr3_nt: TGCGCCAGCAGCCGGGGGGCAGCTGACTATGGCTACACCTTC; cdr3_aa: CASSRGAADYGYTF
v_call: TRBV9; j_call: TRBJ2-3; clone_size: -; d_call: TRBD2; cdr3_nt: TGTGCCAGCAGCGTAGAAACTAGCGGGCTTCTCACAGATACGCAGTATTTT; cdr3_aa: CASSVETSGLLTDTQYF
v_call: TRBV5-1; j_call: TRBJ1-6; clone_size: -; d_call: -; cdr3_nt: TGCGCCAGCAGCTTGGACAGTTATAATTCACCCCTCCACTTT; cdr3_aa: CASSLDSYNSPLHF
v_call: TRBV10-3; j_call: TRBJ2-7; clone_size: few; d_call: TRBD2; cdr3_nt: TGTGCCATCAGTGATCCTAGCGGGAACGATACCACCTACGAGCAGTACTTC; cdr3_aa: CAISDPSGNDTTYEQYF
v_call: TRBV11-3; j_call: TRBJ2-1; clone_size: -; d_call: TRBD2; cdr3_nt: TGTGCCAGCAGCACTACTAGCGGGGGTGGAAATGAGCAGTTCTTC; cdr3_aa: CASSTTSGGGNEQFF